A single sample gave rise to the 13 T cell receptor beta chains below, sequenced in a study of cytomegalovirus exposure and HLA in healthy donors. PCR involved 60 Vbeta and 13 Jbeta primers. The protocol was immunoSEQ multiplex PCR, while the TCRdb copy is restricted to in-frame clones and leaves out a portion. Of about 90,000 clones listed, roughly 84% were seen once; the top ten hold under 2.5%. Sequencing was done on a sample of PBMCs. The source of these receptors is a young man in good health and CMV-seronegative.

This chain uses TRBV5-1 with TRBJ2-5; TRBD2 aligns across 7 bases. After removal of 3 bases from V and 2 bases from J, the junction contained 10 bases not matched to a gene. This CDR3 has 16 residues. Germline CDR1 is SGHRS and CDR2 is YFSETQ. This chain's CDR3 is CASSSLGGGTQETQYF. CDR3 nucleotide sequence: TGCGCCAGCAGCTCCCTTGGGGGAGGGACTCAAGAGACCCAGTACTTC.

The count of this clone is one. This chain joins TRBV30 and TRBJ1-5, with 10 bases aligning to TRBD1. V shed 3 bases, J shed 2 bases, and the junction held 7 bases outside the gene matches. Per germline, CDR1 GTSNPN and CDR2 SVGIG (reference sequence). The CDR3 consists of 16 residues. The CDR3 DNA reads TGTGCCTGGAGGGCCCGGACAGGGGGTGGCAATCAGCCCCAGCATTTT. Its protein product is CAWRARTGGGNQPQHF.

The chain links TRBV6-5 to TRBJ2-7; weak D call: TRBD2 (6 bases). V was trimmed by 0 bases and J by 2 bases, leaving 14 bases between them. CDR3 length: 16 amino acids. The germline V gene has CDR1 MNHEY and CDR2 SVGAGI. For the CDR3, the DNA is TGTGCCAGCAGTTACTCGCGCGGGTGGACTACCTACGAGCAGTACTTC. Translated: CASSYSRGWTTYEQYF.

This clone was counted between two and nine times. The chain uses TRBV28 and TRBJ2-7, with D maybe TRBD1 (6 bases). The CDR3 loop spans 12 amino acids. V was pared by 3 bases and J by 6 bases, with 9 bases between. Germline CDR1 reads MDHEN; CDR2 reads SYDVKM. CDR3 DNA: TGTGCCAGCAGTTTTGGCAGGGGCGAGCAGTACTTC. It specifies CASSFGRGEQYF. Filled out from reference TRBV28 and TRBJ2-7, the complete variable domain reads DVKVTQSSRYLVKRTGEKVFLECVQDMDHENMFWYRQDPGLGLRLIYFSYDVKMKEKGDIPEGYSVSREKKERFSLILESASTNQTSMYLCASSFGRGEQYFGPGTRLTVT.

The CDR3 DNA follows: TGCGCCAGCAGCGGCTCCGGGACAGGGGACACTGAAGCTTTCTTT. Translation: CASSGSGTGDTEAFF. The chain has TRBV5-1 and TRBJ1-1, with 10 positions matching TRBD1. The CDR3 is 15 amino acids. Germline V gives CDR1 SGHRS, CDR2 YFSETQ. J lost 3 bases, V lost 4 bases, and 6 bases had no gene match.

This chain connects TRBV9 to TRBJ1-5; D may be TRBD1 (5 bases). Germline assignment: CDR1 SGDLS and CDR2 YYNGEE. The CDR3 length is 15 residues. V lost 0 bases and J 4 bases, leaving 11 bases between the germline ends. The CDR3 coding sequence is TGTGCCAGCAGCGTAGGCCCAGGGCCAAATCAGCCCCAGCATTTT. It translates to CASSVGPGPNQPQHF. Full variable domain (missing parts from reference TRBV9 and TRBJ1-5): DSGVTQTPKHLITATGQRVTLRCSPRSGDLSVYWYQQSLDQGLQFLIQYYNGEERAKGNILERFSAQQFPDLHSELNLSSLELGDSALYFCASSVGPGPNQPQHFGDGTRLSIL.

The V call is TRBV7-8, the J call TRBJ1-5; the D gene is possibly TRBD1 (5 bases). From germline, CDR1 is SGHVS and CDR2 FQNEAQ. The length of the CDR3 is 17 residues. The V end was cut by 1 base, the J end by 5 bases, with 18 bases between. DNA for the CDR3: TGTGCCAGCAGCTTAGAGCCGGGCCTGGGGCTGGATCAGCCCCAGCATTTT. Translation gives CASSLEPGLGLDQPQHF.

The chain links TRBV29-1 to TRBJ2-2; D uncertain. Germline CDR1 SQVTM, CDR2 ANQGSEA. V shed 3 bases and J shed 0 bases, with 8 bases lying between them. This CDR3 contains 14 residues. DNA of the CDR3: TGCAGCGTTGAGCTGCGGACGAACACCGGGGAGCTGTTTTTT. Residues: CSVELRTNTGELFF.

The rearrangement links TRBV7-2 to TRBJ1-2, with D hard to call. The CDR3 length is 12 residues. Germline CDR1 is SGHTA and CDR2 is FQGNSA. Deletions cut 5 bases from V and 8 bases from J, with 12 bases between. Here the CDR3 DNA reads TGTGCCAGCAGCATTCAAGCGTGGGGCTACACCTTC. Its translation is CASSIQAWGYTF.

This clone was counted between two and nine times. The rearrangement joins TRBV6-6 to TRBJ2-7; no firm D call. Trimming took 5 bases from V and 0 from J, leaving 11 bases between them. From germline, CDR1 is MNHNY and CDR2 SVGAGI (reference sequence). The CDR3 length is 14 residues. This CDR3 reads CASSHQVNSYEQYF. For the CDR3, the DNA is TGTGCCAGCAGTCACCAGGTGAACTCCTACGAGCAGTACTTC.

The V and J genes are TRBV29-1 and TRBJ1-6; 11 nucleotides line up with TRBD1. The CDR3 covers 14 residues. The V gene's germline CDR1 is SQVTM and CDR2 ANQGSEA. J was trimmed by 10 bases and V by 3 bases; bases with no gene match: 5. The CDR3, as DNA: TGCAGCGTTGAGGGACAGGGGGAAGGGTCACCCCTCCACTTT. This sequence encodes CSVEGQGEGSPLHF.

The chain combines TRBV27 with TRBJ2-2, with 12 bases fitting TRBD1. The CDR3 runs 19 residues. The V and J ends lost 5 bases and 1 base, in that order; junction bases with no gene match: 11. Germline lookup yields CDR1 MNHEY and CDR2 SMNVEV (reference sequence). The CDR3 sequence: CASSTRDRGLYQNTGELFF. CDR3 bases: TGTGCCAGCAGTACGAGGGACAGGGGGCTCTACCAGAACACCGGGGAGCTGTTTTTT.

The gene calls are TRBV2 and TRBJ1-2; TRBD1 is a possible D gene (5 bases). The germline gives CDR1 SNHLY, CDR2 FYNNEI. This CDR3 is built from 14 residues. V was trimmed by 5 bases and J by 4 bases, leaving 14 bases between them. In nucleotides, the CDR3 is TGTGCCAGCAGTCCAGGGTTTGGAATCTATGGCTACACCTTC. Translation: CASSPGFGIYGYTF.